The sequence of this TCR beta chain was determined in a study of OX40 agonist ivuxolimab in advanced cancers. The wider study: Patients were treated with ivuxolimab, an agonistic anti-OX40 (CD134) antibody. A partial response was reached by three patients: one with hepatocellular carcinoma and two with cutaneous melanoma. Prior therapy, whether anti-PD-1, anti-PD-L1 or anti-CTLA-4, was allowed, and approximately 37% had some.

Findings and caveats of the study: In the 0.1-3.0 mg/kg groups, partial responders showed among the lowest expansion.

Trimming stripped 5 bases from V and 1 base from J, with 20 bases between. This CDR3 is 17 amino acids long. Germline V CDR1 and CDR2: SEHNR, FQNEAQ (reference sequence). Some clones are missing from TCRdb's copy, which holds only in-frame ones; the method was immunoSEQ multiplex PCR. The profile shows 20,000 or so clones, around 89% of them singletons. This clone was observed a few times. Its antigen is not identified. The chain couples TRBV7-9 to TRBJ1-2; D may be TRBD1 (5 bases). This receptor was obtained from an adult with an advanced solid tumor such as melanoma, head and neck, liver or kidney cancer. Sample: CD4+ or CD8+ T cells sorted from blood, taken in a trial of the OX40 agonist ivuxolimab. The CDR3 bases are TGTGCCAGCAGCCCGCCGACAGCCATCCCCGTTAACTATGGCTACACCTTC. Translated, it gives CASSPPTAIPVNYGYTF.